The 25 T cell receptor beta chains in this list originate from one sample, sequenced in a study of blood T cell repertoires in COVID-19. Measured with immunoSEQ multiplex PCR; TCRdb has only the in-frame clones, and not every one. In the table there are around 170,000 clones, 70% to 90% of which are singletons. The sequencing sample was made of peripheral blood. All receptors derive from a man aged 55 to 70 with acute or convalescent COVID-19.

This clone was seen a single time. The chain combines TRBV19 with TRBJ1-2, with TRBD1 matching 8 bases. V shed 4 bases and J 3 bases; nucleotides not matched to a gene: 7. CDR1 is LNHDA, CDR2 SQIVND, per germline (reference sequence). The CDR3 consists of 15 residues. The CDR3 protein is CASSTYGQGHYGYTF. CDR3 in DNA: TGTGCCAGTAGTACCTATGGACAGGGCCACTATGGCTACACCTTC.

The J gene is TRBJ2-3, the V gene TRBV12-5, with D perhaps matching TRBD1 (5 bases). V gave up 5 bases and J gave up 5 bases, with 8 bases separating them. This CDR3 has 12 amino acids. Germline V gives CDR1 LGHNT, CDR2 FRNRAP. The CDR3 nucleotides read TGTGCTAGTGGTAGCCAGGGAGATACGCAGTATTTT. As protein: CASGSQGDTQYF. The variable domain in full, with the rest retrieved from reference TRBV12-5 and TRBJ2-3, is DARVTQTPRHKVTEMGQEVTMRCQPILGHNTVFWYRQTMMQGLELLAYFRNRAPLDDSGMPKDRFSAEMPDATLATLKIQPSEPRDSAVYFCASGSQGDTQYFGPGTRLTVL.

This chain connects TRBV7-8 to TRBJ2-2; 7 bases agree with TRBD1. CDR3 length equals 16 residues. Germline V gene lookup returns CDR1 SGHVS and CDR2 FQNEAQ. J was trimmed by 6 bases and V by 5 bases; bases with no gene match: 12. The CDR3 DNA sequence: TGTGCCAGCAGCCCCTGGACAGGTTTAGTGGCCGGGGAGCTGTTTTTT. This sequence encodes CASSPWTGLVAGELFF.

This clone was counted a few times. The rearrangement links TRBV24-1 to TRBJ1-2; maybe TRBD1 (6 bases). In germline, CDR1 is KGHDR, CDR2 SFDVKD. V gave up 5 bases and J gave up 0 bases, with 9 bases separating them. This CDR3 comprises 14 residues. Here the CDR3 reads CATSVTGANYGYTF. The CDR3, as DNA: TGTGCCACCAGTGTGACAGGAGCTAACTATGGCTACACCTTC.

The chain is built from TRBV27 and TRBJ1-4, with 8 nucleotides matching TRBD1. The CDR3 runs to 16 residues. Germline-derived CDR1 and CDR2 are MNHEY and SMNVEV (reference sequence). V shed 5 bases, J shed 6 bases, and the junction held 11 bases outside the gene matches. CDR3 sequence: CASSLDRAALDEKLFF. The CDR3 region has the DNA TGTGCCAGCAGTCTGGACAGGGCAGCTCTTGATGAAAAACTGTTTTTT.

V gene TRBV5-4 combines with J gene TRBJ1-4, with 8 bases that match TRBD1. With 4 bases clipped from V and 7 bases from J, the junction kept 6 bases outside the gene matches. The CDR3 contains 14 residues. Germline V CDR1 and CDR2: SGHNT, YYREEE (reference sequence). CDR3: CASSPYGTGEKLFF. The CDR3 DNA sequence: TGTGCCAGCAGCCCATACGGGACAGGTGAAAAACTGTTTTTT.

V is TRBV3-1 (or the pseudogene TRBV3-2) and J is TRBJ2-3; the D gene is possibly TRBD2 (5 bases). Germline V gene sequence: CDR1 LGHDT, CDR2 YNNKEL (reference sequence). Trimming removed 0 bases at V and 0 bases at J, with 13 bases between. This CDR3 is 17 amino acids long. This chain's CDR3 is CASSQEVATPSTDTQYF. Here the CDR3 DNA reads TGTGCCAGCAGCCAAGAGGTAGCGACCCCAAGCACAGATACGCAGTATTTT.

The chain recombines TRBV2 with TRBJ2-5; 7 bases line up with TRBD1. Germline loops: CDR1 SNHLY, CDR2 FYNNEI. Trimming cost V 6 bases and J 0 bases; bases outside gene matches: 7. The CDR3 sequence is 15 residues long. The CDR3 sequence: CASRGDSSYQETQYF. In nucleotides, the CDR3 is TGTGCCAGCAGGGGGGACAGCTCCTACCAAGAGACCCAGTACTTC.

V and J are TRBV5-1 and TRBJ2-1, with 7 nucleotides matching TRBD1. J was trimmed by 5 bases and V by 3 bases; bases with no gene match: 5. The germline CDR1 and CDR2 sequences are SGHRS and YFSETQ. The CDR3 is made up of 14 amino acids. This chain's CDR3 is CASSSLTGNNEQFF. The CDR3 region has the DNA TGCGCCAGCAGCTCACTGACAGGGAACAATGAGCAGTTCTTC.

The chain employs TRBV5-6 and TRBJ2-1, with a weak D call TRBD1 (6 bases). In germline, CDR1 is SGHDT, CDR2 YYEEEE. The V gene lost 4 bases and the J gene lost 4 bases, with 9 bases spanning the gap. This CDR3 is built from 13 residues. Written as DNA, the CDR3 is TGTGCCAGCAGCGTTACAGGGTACAATGAGCAGTTCTTC. It specifies CASSVTGYNEQFF. Using reference TRBV5-6 and TRBJ2-1 for the parts outside the CDR3, the full variable domain is DAGVTQSPTHLIKTRGQQVTLRCSPKSGHDTVSWYQQALGQGPQFIFQYYEEEERQRGNFPDRFSGHQFPNYSSELNVNALLLGDSALYLCASSVTGYNEQFFGPGTRLTVL.

This chain uses TRBV6-5 with TRBJ2-1; TRBD1 matches at 8 bases. J lost 6 bases, V lost 4 bases, and 8 bases had no gene match. Germline CDR1 MNHEY, CDR2 SVGAGI. The CDR3 is 15 residues long. The DNA for the CDR3 is TGTGCCAGCAGTTTCCCCACCGGGACAGGCAATGAGCAGTTCTTC. Translation gives CASSFPTGTGNEQFF.

CDR3 region: CASSYSTRGSEKLFF. CDR3 sequence (DNA): TGTGCCAGCAGTTACTCGACCAGGGGTTCTGAAAAACTGTTTTTT. The chain combines TRBV6-5 with TRBJ1-4; TRBD1 might be the D (6 bases). The CDR3 contains 15 residues. The ends were cut back, 0 bases at V and 7 bases at J, with 12 bases in the middle. The germline V gene has CDR1 MNHEY and CDR2 SVGAGI.

The chain employs TRBV4-1 and TRBJ2-7; D perhaps matches TRBD2 (7 bases). Trimming removed 1 base from V and 10 bases from J, with 14 bases in between. The CDR3 loop spans 13 amino acids. Germline values: CDR1 MGHRA, CDR2 YSYEKL. The CDR3 spells CASSQGEGDLQYF. The DNA of the CDR3 is TGCGCCAGCAGCCAAGGGGAGGGGGACCTCCAGTACTTC.

The chain employs TRBV18 and TRBJ2-3; 12 nucleotides align to TRBD2. CDR1 and CDR2 from the germline V gene are KGHSH and LQKENI. The CDR3 covers 16 residues. V shed 4 bases and J 1 base; nucleotides not matched to a gene: 3. Written as DNA, the CDR3 is TGTGCCAGCTCACGCCGACTAGCGGGGGGCACAGATACGCAGTATTTT. It yields the protein CASSRRLAGGTDTQYF.

This chain joins TRBV19 and TRBJ1-1, with TRBD1 matching 9 bases. Germline loops: CDR1 LNHDA, CDR2 SQIVND (reference sequence). After removal of 1 base from V and 1 base from J, the junction contained 1 base not matched to a gene. The CDR3 runs to 15 residues. The CDR3 coding sequence is TGTGCCAGTAGTATAGGGGGACAGGGGAACACTGAAGCTTTCTTT. As protein: CASSIGGQGNTEAFF. Combining the CDR3 with reference TRBV19 and TRBJ1-1 gives the whole variable domain DGGITQSPKYLFRKEGQNVTLSCEQNLNHDAMYWYRQDPGQGLRLIYYSQIVNDFQKGDIAEGYSVSREKKESFPLTVTSAQKNPTAFYLCASSIGGQGNTEAFFGQGTRLTVV.

The J gene is TRBJ1-2, the V gene TRBV19; no reliable D call. The CDR3 length is 13 residues. CDR1 is LNHDA, CDR2 SQIVND, per germline (reference sequence). Trimming removed 4 bases at V and 2 bases at J, with 8 bases between. The CDR3 nucleotides are TGTGCCAGTAGTACTGACATAAACTATGGCTACACCTTC. Its protein is CASSTDINYGYTF.

The CDR3 reads CASRTGTVGYGYTF. In nucleotides, the CDR3 is TGTGCCAGCCGAACCGGGACAGTGGGTTATGGCTACACCTTC. This chain connects TRBV27 to TRBJ1-2; 7 nucleotides line up with TRBD1. Germline trimming cut 8 bases from V and 5 bases from J; bases unmatched to any gene: 11. Germline V gene sequence: CDR1 MNHEY, CDR2 SMNVEV (reference sequence). The CDR3 length is 14 residues.

The chain combines TRBV19 with TRBJ1-2, with D possibly matching TRBD1 (5 bases). There are 15 residues in the CDR3. Trimming stripped 5 bases from V and 3 bases from J, with 16 bases between. Germline CDR1 is LNHDA and CDR2 is SQIVND (reference sequence). The CDR3 is CASSPGGALYYGYTF. In nucleotides, the CDR3 is TGTGCCAGTAGTCCTGGAGGGGCCCTCTACTATGGCTACACCTTC. Together with reference TRBV19 and TRBJ1-2, the CDR3 gives the full variable domain: DGGITQSPKYLFRKEGQNVTLSCEQNLNHDAMYWYRQDPGQGLRLIYYSQIVNDFQKGDIAEGYSVSREKKESFPLTVTSAQKNPTAFYLCASSPGGALYYGYTFGSGTRLTVV.

The chain carries TRBV6-2 or TRBV6-3 and TRBJ2-7; D remains unclear. V was trimmed by 2 bases and J by 3 bases, leaving 5 bases between them. Germline V CDR1 and CDR2: MNHEY, SVGEGT. The CDR3 runs to 12 residues. CDR3 amino acids: CASSYTIYEQYF. The CDR3 nucleotides are TGTGCCAGCAGTTACACTATCTACGAGCAGTACTTC.

As DNA, the CDR3 is TGTGCCAGCAGGGACTTCCTTTACGAGCAGTACTTC. Encoded protein: CASRDFLYEQYF. The rearrangement uses TRBV2 and TRBJ2-7; tentatively, D is TRBD2 (5 bases). V was cut by 6 bases and J by 4 bases, with 10 bases left in between. The CDR3 is 12 amino acids. Germline loops: CDR1 SNHLY, CDR2 FYNNEI.

J is TRBJ2-7 and V is TRBV5-1; possibly TRBD2 for D (6 bases). Germline V gene lookup returns CDR1 SGHRS and CDR2 YFSETQ. V lost 4 bases, J lost 3 bases, and 11 bases lay in between. The CDR3 has 13 residues. CDR3 amino acids: CASSGGLGYEQYF. In DNA, the CDR3 is TGCGCCAGCAGCGGGGGACTCGGCTACGAGCAGTACTTC.

This sequence joins TRBV10-1 and TRBJ1-2, with 8 bases matching TRBD1. The CDR3 has 14 residues. V dropped 0 bases and J dropped 10; count of bases not matched to a gene: 7. CDR1 is WNHNN, CDR2 SYGVQD, per germline (reference sequence). CDR3 sequence: CASSESTRGPYYTF. The CDR3 DNA reads TGCGCCAGCAGTGAGTCGACCAGGGGGCCCTACTACACCTTC.

The rearrangement joins TRBV13 to TRBJ1-1, with D tentatively TRBD1 (6 bases). Trimming removed 1 base from V and 6 bases from J, with 12 bases in between. This CDR3 is 14 amino acids long. Germline CDR1 and CDR2: PRHDT and FYEKMQ (reference sequence). The CDR3 coding sequence is TGTGCCAGCAGCTTAGCAGGGGTTGGGGCTGAAGCTTTCTTT. This gives the protein CASSLAGVGAEAFF.

The rearrangement joins TRBV2 to TRBJ2-6; 7 bases are a match to TRBD1. The germline CDR1 and CDR2 sequences are SNHLY and FYNNEI. Trimming removed 8 bases from V and 1 base from J; junction bases left unmatched: 11. This CDR3 region has 17 residues. The CDR3 nucleotides read TGTGCCAGCCCCACGGTAAGGGGGCGTTCTGGGGCCAACGTCCTGACTTTC. Amino acids: CASPTVRGRSGANVLTF.

The chain uses TRBV7-2 and TRBJ1-2; 8 positions agree with TRBD1. This CDR3 spans 14 amino acids. V lost 5 bases to trimming and J lost 4 bases; unmatched junction nucleotides: 6. Germline lookup yields CDR1 SGHTA and CDR2 FQGNSA. The chain's CDR3 is CASSADRESYGYTF. CDR3 sequence (DNA): TGTGCCAGCAGCGCGGACAGGGAGAGCTATGGCTACACCTTC. Full variable domain (missing parts from reference TRBV7-2 and TRBJ1-2): GAGVSQSPSNKVTEKGKDVELRCDPISGHTALYWYRQSLGQGLEFLIYFQGNSAPDKSGLPSDRFSAERTGGSVSTLTIQRTQQEDSAVYLCASSADRESYGYTFGSGTRLTVV.